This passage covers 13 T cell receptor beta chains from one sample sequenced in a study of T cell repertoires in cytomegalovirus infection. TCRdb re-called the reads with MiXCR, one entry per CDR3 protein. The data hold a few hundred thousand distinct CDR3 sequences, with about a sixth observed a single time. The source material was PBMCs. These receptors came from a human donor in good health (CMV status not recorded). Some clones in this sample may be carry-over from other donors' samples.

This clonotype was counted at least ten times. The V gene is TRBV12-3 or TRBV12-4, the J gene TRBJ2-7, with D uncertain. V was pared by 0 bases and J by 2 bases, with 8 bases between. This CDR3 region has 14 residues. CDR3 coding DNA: TGTGCCAGCAGTTTAGCGCGCGGAGCCTACGAGCAGTACTTC. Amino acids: CASSLARGAYEQYF.

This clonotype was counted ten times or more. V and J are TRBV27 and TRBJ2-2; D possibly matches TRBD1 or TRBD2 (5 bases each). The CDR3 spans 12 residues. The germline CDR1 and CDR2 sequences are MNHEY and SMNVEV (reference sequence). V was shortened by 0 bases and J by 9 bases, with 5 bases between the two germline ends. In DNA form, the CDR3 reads TGTGCCAGCAGTTTATCGGGACGGGAGCTGTTTTTT. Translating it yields CASSLSGRELFF.

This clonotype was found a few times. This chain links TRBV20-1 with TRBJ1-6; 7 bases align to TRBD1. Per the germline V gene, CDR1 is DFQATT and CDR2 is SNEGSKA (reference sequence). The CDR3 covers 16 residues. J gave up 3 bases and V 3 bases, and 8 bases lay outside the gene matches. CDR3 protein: CSARVGQGVYNSPLHF. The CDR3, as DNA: TGCAGTGCTAGGGTGGGTCAGGGGGTCTATAATTCACCCCTCCACTTT.

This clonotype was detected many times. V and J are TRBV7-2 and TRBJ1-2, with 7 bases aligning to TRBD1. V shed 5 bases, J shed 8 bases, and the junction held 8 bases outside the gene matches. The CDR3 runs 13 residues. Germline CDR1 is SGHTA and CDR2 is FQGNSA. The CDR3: CASSPQGIEGYTF. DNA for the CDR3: TGTGCCAGCAGCCCACAGGGGATCGAGGGCTACACCTTC.

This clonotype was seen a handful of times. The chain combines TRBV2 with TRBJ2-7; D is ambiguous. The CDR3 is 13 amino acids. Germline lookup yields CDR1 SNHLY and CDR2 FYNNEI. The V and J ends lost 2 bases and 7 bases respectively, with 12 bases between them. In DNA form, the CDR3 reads TGTGCCAGCAGTGAATCCCCGGCGGCAGAGCAGTACTTC. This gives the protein CASSESPAAEQYF. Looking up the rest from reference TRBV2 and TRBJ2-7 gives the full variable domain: EPEVTQTPSHQVTQMGQEVILRCVPISNHLYFYWYRQILGQKVEFLVSFYNNEISEKSEIFDDQFSVERPDGSNFTLKIRSTKLEDSAMYFCASSESPAAEQYFGPGTRLTVT.

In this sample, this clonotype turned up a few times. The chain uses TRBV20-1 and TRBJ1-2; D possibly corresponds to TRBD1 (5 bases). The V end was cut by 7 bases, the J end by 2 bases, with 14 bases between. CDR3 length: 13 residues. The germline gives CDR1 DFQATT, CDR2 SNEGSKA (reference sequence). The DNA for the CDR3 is TGCAGTGGTTCCCGGGACGGGAACTATGGCTACACCTTC. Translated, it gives CSGSRDGNYGYTF.

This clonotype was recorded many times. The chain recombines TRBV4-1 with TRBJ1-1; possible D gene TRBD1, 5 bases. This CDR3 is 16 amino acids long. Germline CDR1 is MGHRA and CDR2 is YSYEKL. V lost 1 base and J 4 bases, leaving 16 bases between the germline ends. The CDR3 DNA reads TGCGCCAGCAGCCAAGGGGCAGGGAGAGTGGGCACTGAAGCTTTCTTT. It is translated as CASSQGAGRVGTEAFF.

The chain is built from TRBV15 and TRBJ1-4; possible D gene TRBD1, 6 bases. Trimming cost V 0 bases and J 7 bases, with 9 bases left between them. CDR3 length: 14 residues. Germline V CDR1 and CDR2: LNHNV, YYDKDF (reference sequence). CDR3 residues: CATSRDRGGEKLFF. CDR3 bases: TGTGCCACCAGCAGAGACAGGGGAGGTGAAAAACTGTTTTTT.

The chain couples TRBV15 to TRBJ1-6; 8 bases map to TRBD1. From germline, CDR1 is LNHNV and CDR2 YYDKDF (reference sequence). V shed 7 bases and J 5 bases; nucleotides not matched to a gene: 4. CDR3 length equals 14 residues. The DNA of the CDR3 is TGTGCCACCAAACAGGGGGGAAATAATTCACCCCTCCACTTT. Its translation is CATKQGGNNSPLHF.

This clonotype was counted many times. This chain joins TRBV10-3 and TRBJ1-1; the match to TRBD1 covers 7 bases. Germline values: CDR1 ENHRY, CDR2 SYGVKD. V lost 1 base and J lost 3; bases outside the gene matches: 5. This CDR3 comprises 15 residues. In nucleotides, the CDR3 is TGTGCCATCAGTGAGTTTGGGGGACAGCACACTGAAGCTTTCTTT. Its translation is CAISEFGGQHTEAFF.

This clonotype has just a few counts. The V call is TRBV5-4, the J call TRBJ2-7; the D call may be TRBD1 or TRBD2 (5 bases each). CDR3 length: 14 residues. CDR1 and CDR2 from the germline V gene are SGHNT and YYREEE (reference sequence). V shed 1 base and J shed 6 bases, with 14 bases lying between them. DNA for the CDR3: TGTGCCAGCAGCTTGATGGGGGAGATAGGCGAGCAGTACTTC. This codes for CASSLMGEIGEQYF.

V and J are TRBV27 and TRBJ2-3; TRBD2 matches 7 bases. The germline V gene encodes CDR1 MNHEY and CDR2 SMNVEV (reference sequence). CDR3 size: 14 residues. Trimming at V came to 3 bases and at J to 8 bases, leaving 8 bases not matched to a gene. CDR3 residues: CASSLGGSSGTQYF. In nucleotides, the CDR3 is TGTGCCAGCAGTTTGGGGGGGAGTAGTGGTACGCAGTATTTT.

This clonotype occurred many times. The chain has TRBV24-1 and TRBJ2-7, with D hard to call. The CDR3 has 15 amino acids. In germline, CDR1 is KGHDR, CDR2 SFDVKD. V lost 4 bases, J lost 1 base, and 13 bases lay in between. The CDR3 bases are TGTGCCACCAGTGACTCCGAAGGACGTTCCTACGAGCAGTACTTC. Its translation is CATSDSEGRSYEQYF.